Listed below are T cell receptor beta chains from one sample, sequenced in a study of T cells in localized non-small cell lung cancer. This table comes from immunoSEQ multiplex PCR, and its TCRdb copy is limited to in-frame clones, with some not included. Among around 1,000 clones listed, more than 20% were seen once. The sequencing here drew on lung tumor tissue, taken before any cancer treatment. The source of these receptors is a male donor aged 60 or over with stage II lung adenocarcinoma. The CDR3 runs from the conserved cysteine through the conserved F or W. Fields, in order: J gene, V gene, clone size, D gene, CDR3 protein, CDR3 DNA. The D gene is left open where the match is weak. Clone size, where shown, is once, few, many, or a class for clones that have expanded.

TRBJ2-7,TRBV28,few,TRBD2,CASSPRTSGSEQYF,TGTGCCAGCAGTCCTAGGACTAGCGGTAGCGAGCAGTACTTC
TRBJ2-3,TRBV7-5,-,-,CASSSGLAGGHTDTQYF,TGTGCCAGCAGCTCGGGACTAGCGGGAGGTCACACAGATACGCAGTATTTT
TRBJ1-4,TRBV19,few,-,CASSIDPRGQGTNEKLFF,TGTGCCAGTAGTATCGACCCCCGGGGGCAGGGGACTAATGAAAAACTGTTTTTT
TRBJ2-7,TRBV6-8,medium-sized,-,CASSVGPDESYEQYF,TGTGCCAGCAGTGTAGGCCCTGACGAGTCCTACGAGCAGTACTTC
TRBJ2-1,TRBV19,once,TRBD2,CASSIATSGVYNEQFF,TGTGCCAGTAGTATAGCAACTAGCGGGGTTTACAATGAGCAGTTCTTC
TRBJ2-7,TRBV28,few,TRBD2,CASSLYRASGYEQYF,TGTGCCAGCAGTTTATATAGGGCTAGCGGCTACGAGCAGTACTTC
TRBJ2-3,TRBV9,-,TRBD1,CASNPGQALTDTQYF,TGTGCCAGCAACCCCGGACAGGCGCTCACAGATACGCAGTATTTT
TRBJ2-5,TRBV11-3,medium-sized,TRBD1,CASSLVGTEETQYF,TGTGCCAGCAGCTTAGTGGGGACAGAAGAGACCCAGTACTTC
TRBJ1-2,TRBV9,-,-,CASSVAEGSLYGYTF,TGTGCCAGCAGCGTAGCCGAGGGTAGCCTCTATGGCTACACCTTC
TRBJ2-1,TRBV18,-,-,CASSPLDPRRVEQFF,TGTGCCAGCTCACCATTGGACCCACGGCGGGTTGAGCAGTTCTTC
TRBJ2-3,TRBV9,-,-,CASSPPGPDTQYF,TGTGCCAGCAGCCCCCCCGGGCCAGATACGCAGTATTTT
TRBJ2-3,TRBV11-3,few,-,CASSPTGTRLTDTQYF,TGTGCCAGCAGCCCAACAGGCACCAGACTCACAGATACGCAGTATTTT
TRBJ1-2,TRBV9,medium-sized,-,CASSVGNRQVPYGYTF,TGTGCCAGCAGCGTAGGAAATCGACAGGTTCCCTATGGCTACACCTTC
TRBJ1-5,TRBV18,-,-,CASSATRAKGSNQPQHF,TGTGCCAGCTCAGCCACCCGGGCTAAAGGGAGCAATCAGCCCCAGCATTTT
TRBJ2-5,TRBV28,-,TRBD1,CASSGDRQETQYF,TGTGCCAGCAGTGGGGACAGACAAGAGACCCAGTACTTC
TRBJ1-1,TRBV6-8,few,TRBD1,CASRGTGQGGLEAFF,TGTGCCAGCAGGGGGACGGGACAGGGTGGACTCGAAGCTTTCTTT
TRBJ2-5,TRBV11-3,few,-,CASSLGSGRVEETQYF,TGTGCCAGCAGCTTAGGGTCCGGGAGAGTAGAGGAGACCCAGTACTTC
TRBJ2-3,TRBV6-8,-,-,CASSYGQGLTDTQYF,TGTGCCAGCAGTTACGGGCAGGGCCTCACAGATACGCAGTATTTT
TRBJ1-1,TRBV4-1,-,-,CASSRGWSSTANTEAFF,TGCGCCAGCAGCCGGGGATGGTCGTCAACGGCGAACACTGAAGCTTTCTTT
TRBJ1-2,TRBV30,-,TRBD1,CAWSVPGQGVGTYGYTF,TGTGCCTGGAGTGTCCCCGGACAGGGGGTCGGGACCTATGGCTACACCTTC
TRBJ2-1,TRBV10-2,-,-,CASSAGARFEQFF,TGCGCCAGCAGTGCCGGGGCCCGGTTTGAGCAGTTCTTC
TRBJ2-1,TRBV5-1,-,TRBD2,CASSAGGGLYNEQFF,TGCGCCAGCAGCGCGGGGGGAGGGCTATACAATGAGCAGTTCTTC
TRBJ1-3,TRBV30,few,-,CAWKKGGNTIYF,TGTGCCTGGAAGAAAGGGGGAAACACCATATATTTT
TRBJ2-5,TRBV5-1,-,-,CASSLALGGETQYF,TGCGCCAGCAGCTTGGCTCTTGGTGGGGAGACCCAGTACTTC
TRBJ2-1,TRBV7-2,few,-,CASSFVGANEQFF,TGTGCCAGCAGCTTCGTAGGTGCCAATGAGCAGTTCTTC
TRBJ1-2,TRBV9,-,-,CASSANLRDGYGYTF,TGTGCCAGCAGCGCGAACCTCCGGGACGGCTATGGCTACACCTTC
TRBJ2-1,TRBV19,-,TRBD2,CASSKLAGSYNEQFF,TGTGCCAGTAGTAAACTAGCGGGCTCCTACAATGAGCAGTTCTTC
TRBJ1-4,TRBV18,large,-,CASSPDSGEKLFF,TGTGCCAGCTCACCCGACAGTGGGGAAAAACTGTTTTTT
TRBJ2-1,TRBV28,few,TRBD1,CASSGTGTGPYNEQFF,TGTGCCAGCAGTGGGACCGGGACAGGGCCCTACAATGAGCAGTTCTTC
TRBJ1-4,TRBV25-1,-,-,CASSEAFFGQLFF,TGTGCCAGCAGTGAAGCCTTTTTTGGACAACTGTTTTTT
TRBJ1-4,TRBV11-3,few,-,CASSLGLRRRNEKLFF,TGTGCCAGCAGCTTAGGATTGAGACGGAGGAATGAAAAACTGTTTTTT
TRBJ1-4,TRBV11-3,few,-,CASSLTGQNEKLFF,TGTGCCAGCAGCTTGACGGGACAAAATGAAAAACTGTTTTTT
TRBJ1-1,TRBV9,large,-,CASSADPWGTEAFF,TGTGCCAGCAGCGCAGACCCCTGGGGGACTGAAGCTTTCTTT
TRBJ1-2,TRBV19,-,-,CASSPPGHRGYTF,TGTGCCAGTAGTCCGCCGGGACACCGGGGCTACACCTTC
TRBJ2-7,TRBV18,-,-,CASSPPSRVEQYF,TGTGCCAGCTCACCACCCTCTAGGGTTGAGCAGTACTTC
TRBJ2-5,TRBV18,once,-,CASSRDRQETQYF,TGTGCCAGCTCACGTGACAGGCAAGAGACCCAGTACTTC
TRBJ2-1,TRBV7-2,-,-,CASSGDGNNEQFF,TGTGCCAGCAGCGGGGACGGAAACAATGAGCAGTTCTTC
TRBJ1-4,TRBV18,few,-,CASSPATNEKLFF,TGTGCCAGCTCTCCTGCAACTAATGAAAAACTGTTTTTT
TRBJ2-2,TRBV27,few,-,CASRYALGTNTGELFF,TGTGCCAGCAGATACGCCCTGGGAACAAACACCGGGGAGCTGTTTTTT
TRBJ2-1,TRBV19,-,-,CASTRWGRDRSHNEQFF,TGTGCCAGTACCCGATGGGGGAGGGACAGGAGCCACAATGAGCAGTTCTTC
TRBJ2-7,TRBV30,-,-,CAWSPLSAYFSTGAFYEQYF,TGTGCCTGGAGTCCATTATCAGCCTACTTTAGCACCGGGGCCTTCTACGAGCAGTACTTC
TRBJ2-3,TRBV6-8,few,TRBD2,CASTVSSGRLDTQYF,TGTGCCAGCACCGTTTCTAGCGGGAGGCTGGATACGCAGTATTTT
TRBJ2-7,TRBV11-3,-,-,CASSLGGTAYEQYF,TGTGCCAGCAGCTTAGGCGGGACCGCCTACGAGCAGTACTTC
TRBJ1-2,TRBV7-2,large,-,CASSFGGNYGYTF,TGTGCCAGCAGCTTCGGGGGGAACTATGGCTACACCTTC
TRBJ1-5,TRBV6-8,medium-sized,-,CASSYSGVRNQPQHF,TGTGCCAGCAGTTACTCCGGGGTTCGGAATCAGCCCCAGCATTTT
TRBJ1-2,TRBV15,few,-,CATSRPERGPYGYTF,TGTGCCACCAGCAGACCCGAACGGGGACCTTATGGCTACACCTTC
TRBJ2-3,TRBV6-1,few,-,CASSEERGGDTQYF,TGTGCCAGCAGTGAAGAAAGGGGTGGAGATACGCAGTATTTT
TRBJ2-2,TRBV6-8,few,TRBD2,CASSGLAGPANTGELFF,TGTGCCAGTTCGGGACTAGCGGGGCCGGCGAACACCGGGGAGCTGTTTTTT